The TCR beta chain described here comes from a study of T cells after posttransplantation cyclophosphamide. This clone has a count of ten or more. Its target is not known. Here immunoSEQ multiplex PCR was the method, and the copy in TCRdb shows in-frame clones only, minus some. This record lists almost 35,000 clones, none seen once only, and the top ten clones contain less than 7.5%. J gave up 1 base and V 8 bases, and 4 bases lay outside the gene matches. Germline V gene sequence: CDR1 MNHEY, CDR2 SVGEGT. The CDR3 sequence is 14 residues long. General study results and limits: Later post-transplant blood repertoires were often dominated by donor CD8+ memory clones. Skin or GI-infiltrating T cells shared few TRB sequences with blood. Recipient CMV seropositivity and CMV reactivation strongly tracked TRB clonality.

The TCR comes from a woman aged 45-65 years in good health and a related stem cell transplant donor. Sequences were obtained from PBMCs. The rearrangement joins TRBV6-2 or TRBV6-3 to TRBJ2-1, with 8 bases lining up with TRBD2. In DNA, the CDR3 is TGTGCCAGCCAATCGGGGGGGTCCTACAATGAGCAGTTCTTC. This codes for CASQSGGSYNEQFF.